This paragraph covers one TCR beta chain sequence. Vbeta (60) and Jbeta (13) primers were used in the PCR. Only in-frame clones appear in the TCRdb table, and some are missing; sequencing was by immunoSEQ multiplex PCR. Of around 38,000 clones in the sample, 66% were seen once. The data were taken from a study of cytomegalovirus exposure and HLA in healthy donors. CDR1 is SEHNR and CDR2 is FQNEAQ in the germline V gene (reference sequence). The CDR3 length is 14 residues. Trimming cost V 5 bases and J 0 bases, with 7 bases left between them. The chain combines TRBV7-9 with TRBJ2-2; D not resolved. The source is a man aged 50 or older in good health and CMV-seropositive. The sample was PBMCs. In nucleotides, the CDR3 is TGTGCCAGCAGCCCACTTGCGAACACCGGGGAGCTGTTTTTT. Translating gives CASSPLANTGELFF.